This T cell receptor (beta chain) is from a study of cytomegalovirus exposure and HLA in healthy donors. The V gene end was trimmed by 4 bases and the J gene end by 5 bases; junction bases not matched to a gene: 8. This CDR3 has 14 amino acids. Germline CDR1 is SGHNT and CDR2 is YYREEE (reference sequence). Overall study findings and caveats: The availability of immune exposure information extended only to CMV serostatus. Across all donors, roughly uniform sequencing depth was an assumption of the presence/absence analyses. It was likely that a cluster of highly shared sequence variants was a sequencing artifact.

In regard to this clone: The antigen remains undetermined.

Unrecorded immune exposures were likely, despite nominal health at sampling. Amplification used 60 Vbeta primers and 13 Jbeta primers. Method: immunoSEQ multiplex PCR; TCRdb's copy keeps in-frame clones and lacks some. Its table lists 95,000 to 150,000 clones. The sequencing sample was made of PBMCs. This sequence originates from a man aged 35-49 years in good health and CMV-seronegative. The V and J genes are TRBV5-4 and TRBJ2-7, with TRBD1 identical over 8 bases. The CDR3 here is CASSKDRVSNEQYF. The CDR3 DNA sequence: TGTGCCAGCAGCAAGGACAGGGTTTCCAACGAGCAGTACTTC.